The 3 T cell receptor beta chains given below trace back to one sample, sequenced in a study of a mutant IDH1 vaccine in newly diagnosed glioma. For these receptors, no antigen is known. Time point: week 35, safety follow-up. Vaccinated patients received 300 ug of mutant IDH1 20-mer peptide per dose, with topical imiquimod. Sequenced by immunoSEQ multiplex PCR; TCRdb stores in-frame clones only, minus some. The sample has 42,000 or so clones; 65% to 90% are singletons. This specimen consisted of PBMCs, obtained from a glioma patient whose treatment included an IDH1 peptide vaccine. The receptors were gathered from a woman aged 50 to 60 with glioma.

V gene TRBV19 combines with J gene TRBJ1-2; TRBD1 might be the D (6 bases). V shed 11 bases and J shed 0 bases, with 10 bases lying between them. Looked up from germline, CDR1 is LNHDA and CDR2 is SQIVND (reference sequence). The CDR3 extends over 12 amino acids. The CDR3 reads CAARTANYGYTF. Here the CDR3 DNA reads TGTGCCGCAAGGACAGCTAACTATGGCTACACCTTC.

The chain combines TRBV7-9 with TRBJ2-7; 10 nucleotides align to TRBD1. The V gene end was trimmed by 4 bases and the J gene end by 9 bases; junction bases not matched to a gene: 18. Per the germline V gene, CDR1 is SEHNR and CDR2 is FQNEAQ (reference sequence). This CDR3 is 17 amino acids long. The CDR3 is CASSSGQGIRLNLGQYF. CDR3 bases: TGTGCCAGCAGCTCGGGACAGGGGATAAGGCTTAATTTGGGGCAGTACTTC.

J is TRBJ1-2 and V is TRBV6-1, with D perhaps TRBD1 (5 bases). Looked up from germline, CDR1 is MNHNS and CDR2 is SASEGT. The CDR3 sequence is 13 residues long. Trimming took off 5 bases at V and 6 bases at J, with 13 bases between the two ends. CDR3 DNA sequence: TGTGCCAGCAGTCCTAGGGGCGGTGATGGCTACACCTTC. Translating gives CASSPRGGDGYTF.